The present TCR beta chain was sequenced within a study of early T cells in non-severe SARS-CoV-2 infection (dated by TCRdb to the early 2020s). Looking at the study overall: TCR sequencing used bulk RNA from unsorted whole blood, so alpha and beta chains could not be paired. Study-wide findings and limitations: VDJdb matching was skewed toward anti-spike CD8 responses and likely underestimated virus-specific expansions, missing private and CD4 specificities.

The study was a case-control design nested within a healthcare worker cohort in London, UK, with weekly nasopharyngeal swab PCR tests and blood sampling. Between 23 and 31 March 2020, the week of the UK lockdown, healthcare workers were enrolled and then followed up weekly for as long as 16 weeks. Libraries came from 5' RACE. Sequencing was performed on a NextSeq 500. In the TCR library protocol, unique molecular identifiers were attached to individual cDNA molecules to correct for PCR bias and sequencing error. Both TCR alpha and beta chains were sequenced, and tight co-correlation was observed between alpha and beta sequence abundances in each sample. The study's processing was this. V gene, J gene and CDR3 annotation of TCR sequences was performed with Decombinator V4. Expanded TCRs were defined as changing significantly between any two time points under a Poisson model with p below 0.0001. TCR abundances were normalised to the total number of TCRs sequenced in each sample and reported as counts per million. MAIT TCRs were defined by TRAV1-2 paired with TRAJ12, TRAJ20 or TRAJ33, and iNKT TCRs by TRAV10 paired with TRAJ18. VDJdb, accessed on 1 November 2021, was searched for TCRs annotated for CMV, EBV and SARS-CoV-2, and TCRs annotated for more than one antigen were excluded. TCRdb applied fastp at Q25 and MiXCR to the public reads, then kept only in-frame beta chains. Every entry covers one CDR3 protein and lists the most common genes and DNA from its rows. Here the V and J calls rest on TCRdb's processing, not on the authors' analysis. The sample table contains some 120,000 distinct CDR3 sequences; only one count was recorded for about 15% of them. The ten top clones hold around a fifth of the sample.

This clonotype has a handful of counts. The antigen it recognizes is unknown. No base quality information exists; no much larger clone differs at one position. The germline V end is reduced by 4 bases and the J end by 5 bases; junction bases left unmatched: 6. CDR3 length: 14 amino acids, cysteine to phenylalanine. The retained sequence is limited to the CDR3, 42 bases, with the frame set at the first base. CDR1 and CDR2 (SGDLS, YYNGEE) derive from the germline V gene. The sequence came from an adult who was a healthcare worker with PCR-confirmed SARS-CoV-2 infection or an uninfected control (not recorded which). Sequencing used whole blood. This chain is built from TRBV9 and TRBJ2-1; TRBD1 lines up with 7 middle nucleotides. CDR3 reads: CASSTRQGNNEQFF. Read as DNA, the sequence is TGTGCCAGCAGCACCAGACAGGGAAACAATGAGCAGTTCTTC.